One sample yielded the 3 T cell receptor beta chains listed below, sequenced in a study of blood T cell repertoires in COVID-19. The repertoire was sequenced with immunoSEQ multiplex PCR; TCRdb's copy has only in-frame clones and lacks some. The data hold 95,000 to 150,000 clones, with about 83% observed a single time. The sample consisted of peripheral blood. These receptors were taken from a woman in her fifties or sixties with acute or convalescent COVID-19.

The chain combines TRBV4-2 with TRBJ2-1; tentative D call: TRBD2 (6 bases). V lost 4 bases and J 4 bases, leaving 14 bases between the germline ends. CDR3 length equals 15 residues. The germline V gene encodes CDR1 LGHNA and CDR2 YNFKEQ. CDR3 amino acids: CASSPKRRGYNEQFF. DNA for the CDR3: TGTGCCAGCAGCCCAAAAAGGCGGGGATACAATGAGCAGTTCTTC.

The chain joins TRBV24-1 to TRBJ1-5; D ambiguous. V gave up 9 bases and J gave up 0 bases, with 23 bases separating them. The CDR3 is 18 amino acids. Germline V gene lookup returns CDR1 KGHDR and CDR2 SFDVKD. The CDR3 DNA sequence: TGTGCCACCCGGTCCCAGGATTCCCTCCTATTTAGCAATCAGCCCCAGCATTTT. Its translation is CATRSQDSLLFSNQPQHF.

The V call is TRBV30, the J call TRBJ1-4, with TRBD1 matching over 8 bases. The CDR3 consists of 17 residues. The V and J ends lost 0 bases and 7 bases, in that order; junction bases with no gene match: 13. CDR1 GTSNPN and CDR2 SVGIG come from the germline V gene (reference sequence). The CDR3 DNA sequence: TGTGCCTGGAGTGTATCCCCACAGGGGGTAGGCCTTGAAAAACTGTTTTTT. The encoded protein is CAWSVSPQGVGLEKLFF. Full variable domain (remainder filled in from reference TRBV30 and TRBJ1-4): SQTIHQWPATLVQPVGSPLSLECTVEGTSNPNLYWYRQAAGRGLQLLFYSVGIGQISSEVPQNLSASRPQDRQFILSSKKLLLSDSGFYLCAWSVSPQGVGLEKLFFGSGTQLSVL.